Listed below are T cell receptor beta chains from one sample, sequenced in a study of cytomegalovirus exposure and HLA in healthy donors. Generated by immunoSEQ multiplex PCR, the TCRdb table keeps only in-frame clones and is missing some. Its listing shows roughly 64,000 clones. Sample: PBMCs. The receptors come from a woman aged 18-29 years in good health and CMV-seronegative. CDR3s include the opening cysteine and the closing phenylalanine or tryptophan. The D gene is left open where the match is weak.

>14|TRBV12-5|TRBD1|TRBJ1-1
TGTGCTAGTGGTGGTCGGACAGGCGACACTGAAGCTTTCTTT
CASGGRTGDTEAFF
>13|TRBV28|TRBD1|TRBJ1-1
TGTGCCAGCAGTCAAACACAGGGGACTGAAGCTTTCTTT
CASSQTQGTEAFF
>15|TRBV19|-|TRBJ1-1
TGTGCCAGTACTAAGAATAGGGGCATGAACACTGAAGCTTTCTTT
CASTKNRGMNTEAFF
>13|TRBV7-3|-|TRBJ1-1
TGTGCCAGCAGTTTGGCAGGTCCCACTGAAGCTTTCTTT
CASSLAGPTEAFF
>13|TRBV14|-|TRBJ1-2
TGTGCCAGCAGCCAGAGCTTCGCGATCGGCTACACCTTC
CASSQSFAIGYTF
>14|TRBV6-5|TRBD1|TRBJ1-4
TGTGCCAGCAGGACGACAGGGTTGGGGGAAAAACTGTTTTTT
CASRTTGLGEKLFF
>15|TRBV19|-|TRBJ2-7
TGTGCCAGTAGTATGGGGCAGGGACTTTCCTACGAGCAGTACTTC
CASSMGQGLSYEQYF
>14|TRBV6-5|-|TRBJ2-7
TGTGCCAGCAGTCCCTCTGGCGGGATTTACGAGCAGTACTTC
CASSPSGGIYEQYF
>15|TRBV27|-|TRBJ1-2
TGTGCCAGCAGTCCTCTGGCAGGGGTACCTGATGGCTACACCTTC
CASSPLAGVPDGYTF
>14|TRBV29-1|TRBD1|TRBJ1-3
TGCAGCGCACTGGGACAGGCAACTGGAAACACCATATATTTT
CSALGQATGNTIYF
>12|TRBV7-9|-|TRBJ2-3
TGTGCCAGCAGCACACGCACAGATACGCAGTATTTT
CASSTRTDTQYF
>13|TRBV7-8|-|TRBJ2-5
TGTGCCAGCAGCCCCTCAGGAAGAGAGACCCAGTACTTC
CASSPSGRETQYF
>16|TRBV5-1|TRBD1|TRBJ1-3
TGCGCCAGCAGCTTGTTACAGGGGGTAAAAGGAAACACCATATATTTT
CASSLLQGVKGNTIYF
>15|TRBV7-9|TRBD1|TRBJ1-1
TGTGCCAGCAGCCCAGGAACAGGGGGCGGCACTGAAGCTTTCTTT
CASSPGTGGGTEAFF
>14|TRBV28|-|TRBJ2-7
TGTGCCAGCAGTTTGTTCCCGAGGCACTACGAGCAGTACTTC
CASSLFPRHYEQYF
>15|TRBV30|TRBD2|TRBJ2-1
TGTGCCTGGAGTGTCGGGACTAGCGGGGACAATGAGCAGTTCTTC
CAWSVGTSGDNEQFF
>12|TRBV29-1|TRBD2|TRBJ2-7
TGCAGCGTTGAATCATCTAGCGGGAGGCCTTACTTC
CSVESSSGRPYF
>15|TRBV6-4|TRBD1|TRBJ1-5
TGTGCCAGCAGTGATGACAGGGGGCAAGTGCAGCCCCAGCATTTT
CASSDDRGQVQPQHF
>16|TRBV9|TRBD2|TRBJ2-1
TGTGCCAGCAGCGTAGGCGGCGGGAGTTCCTACAATGAGCAGTTCTTC
CASSVGGGSSYNEQFF
>14|TRBV6-4|-|TRBJ2-4
TGTGCCAGCAGTGATTCGCAATCGTGGGCCATTCAGTACTTC
CASSDSQSWAIQYF
>14|TRBV5-1|-|TRBJ2-3
TGCGCCAGCAGCTACTCAGGGGACACAGATACGCAGTATTTT
CASSYSGDTDTQYF
>18|TRBV25-1|-|TRBJ2-1
TGTGCCAGCAGTGCCCTAAGAGAAACTAGCCCTCACTACAATGAGCAGTTCTTC
CASSALRETSPHYNEQFF
>13|TRBV29-1|-|TRBJ1-4
TGCAGCGTCACCGGGACACTTAATGAAAAACTGTTTTTT
CSVTGTLNEKLFF
>15|TRBV9|-|TRBJ1-2
TGTGCCAGCAGCGTAGCCGAGGGTCCCCTCTATGGCTACACCTTC
CASSVAEGPLYGYTF
>15|TRBV29-1|-|TRBJ2-7
TGCAGCGTCGAAAGTAACCAGGGGACGGCCTACGAGCAGTACTTC
CSVESNQGTAYEQYF
>16|TRBV7-9|TRBD2|TRBJ2-5
TGTGCCAGCAGCCCTCGGACTAGCGGGAAACAAGAGACCCAGTACTTC
CASSPRTSGKQETQYF
>15|TRBV25-1|-|TRBJ2-7
TGTGCCAGCAGTGAATCTGGCAGGGTCTCCTACGAGCAGTACTTC
CASSESGRVSYEQYF
>17|TRBV25-1|TRBD1|TRBJ2-7
TGTGCCAGCAGCGGATCGGGACAGGGTATCTCCTCCTACGAGCAGTACTTC
CASSGSGQGISSYEQYF
>17|TRBV5-1|-|TRBJ2-5
TGCGCCAGCAGCTGGTCCGGCTTAGGGAGTCGGGAAGAGACCCAGTACTTC
CASSWSGLGSREETQYF
>13|TRBV19|-|TRBJ1-2
TGTGCCAGTAGTACAGGACAGCACTATGGCTACACCTTC
CASSTGQHYGYTF
>15|TRBV30|TRBD1|TRBJ2-7
TGTGCCTGGACCCCCCGGGACAGGGGCTCCTACGAGCAGTACTTC
CAWTPRDRGSYEQYF
>14|TRBV27|-|TRBJ1-2
TGTGCCAGCAGTTTAGAGGGGGTGAACTATGGCTACACCTTC
CASSLEGVNYGYTF
>16|TRBV11-3|TRBD2|TRBJ2-3
TGTGCCAGCAGCCCCCAGGGACTAGCGGGAGGGCAAACGCAGTATTTT
CASSPQGLAGGQTQYF
>14|TRBV18|-|TRBJ1-5
TGTGCCAGCTCACCGGGCAGGAATGATCAGCCCCAGCATTTT
CASSPGRNDQPQHF
>13|TRBV14|-|TRBJ1-2
TGTGCCAGCAGCCAGGGAGGACGGAGAAGCTACACCTTC
CASSQGGRRSYTF